Below are 16 T cell receptor beta chains sequenced from a single sample in a study of CD8 T cells in ankylosing spondylitis. TCRdb independently ran MiXCR on the 5' RACE reads; one entry per CDR3 protein. Of 200,000 to 250,000 distinct CDR3 sequences detected, roughly 24% appear once; the ten largest clones hold just over 6.5%. Sequenced material: blood, either unsorted or a sorted T cell fraction (not recorded which). The source of these receptors is a male donor with ankylosing spondylitis or in good health (not recorded which).

Only a few counts were recorded for this clonotype. This chain links TRBV20-1 with TRBJ2-5; D is ambiguous. This CDR3 region has 13 residues. Germline V CDR1 and CDR2: DFQATT, SNEGSKA (reference sequence). Trimming took 0 bases from V and 0 from J, leaving 5 bases between them. In nucleotides, the CDR3 is TGCAGTGCTAGAGATCCAAACCAAGAGACCCAGTACTTC. The encoded protein is CSARDPNQETQYF.

The chain combines TRBV20-1 with TRBJ2-1; 13 bases are a match to TRBD2. Germline CDR1 DFQATT, CDR2 SNEGSKA (reference sequence). This CDR3 is 14 amino acids long. Unmatched junction bases numbered 8, after V lost 5 bases and J lost 10 bases. The CDR3 sequence is CSAAGLAGVLEQFF. CDR3 bases: TGCAGTGCTGCTGGACTAGCGGGAGTATTGGAGCAGTTCTTC.

This sequence joins TRBV7-3 and TRBJ2-2; TRBD2 aligns across 13 bases. Germline V gene sequence: CDR1 SGHTA, CDR2 FQGTGA. The CDR3 has 15 amino acids. The V and J ends lost 5 bases and 13 bases, in that order; junction bases with no gene match: 10. The CDR3 loop is CASSPPGLAGEGLFF. In DNA, the CDR3 is TGTGCCAGCAGCCCGCCCGGACTAGCGGGAGAGGGGCTGTTTTTT. The variable domain in full, with the rest retrieved from reference TRBV7-3 and TRBJ2-2, is GAGVSQTPSNKVTEKGKYVELRCDPISGHTALYWYRQSLGQGPEFLIYFQGTGAADDSGLPNDRFFAVRPEGSVSTLKIQRTERGDSAVYLCASSPPGLAGEGLFFGEGSRLTVL.

The table lists this clonotype with many counts. V and J are TRBV12-3 or TRBV12-4 and TRBJ2-3; 8 bases align to TRBD1. With 3 bases clipped from V and 2 bases from J, the junction kept 1 base outside the gene matches. The CDR3 covers 14 residues. The CDR3 DNA follows: TGTGCCAGCAGTTTGACAGGGGCCACAGATACGCAGTATTTT. It translates to CASSLTGATDTQYF.

The chain employs TRBV9 and TRBJ1-6; D not resolved. V was pared by 0 bases and J by 7 bases, with 14 bases between. Germline V gene data show CDR1 as SGDLS and CDR2 as YYNGEE. This CDR3 contains 16 residues. The CDR3 loop reads CASSVARARDNSPLHF. For the CDR3, the DNA is TGTGCCAGCAGCGTAGCGAGGGCTCGTGACAATTCACCCCTCCACTTT.

Many counts were recorded for this clonotype. V and J are TRBV20-1 and TRBJ2-1, with TRBD1 matching 7 bases. Looked up from germline, CDR1 is DFQATT and CDR2 is SNEGSKA (reference sequence). The CDR3 loop spans 14 amino acids. The trim removed 6 bases at V and 5 bases at J, leaving 10 bases unmatched. CDR3 sequence reads: CSAKSDRPDNEQFF. CDR3 in DNA: TGCAGTGCCAAGTCGGACAGGCCAGACAATGAGCAGTTCTTC.

The chain employs TRBV10-2 and TRBJ2-1; 8 positions match TRBD2. The CDR3 is 13 amino acids. The V segment lost 5 bases and the J segment 6 bases; nucleotides outside the gene matches: 3. Per germline, CDR1 WSHSY and CDR2 SAAADI. CDR3 loop: CASSTGGINEQFF. CDR3 nucleotides: TGCGCCAGCAGTACGGGAGGGATCAATGAGCAGTTCTTC.

This clonotype occurred many times. The rearrangement uses TRBV4-1 and TRBJ2-1; D gene ambiguous. The CDR3 loop spans 11 amino acids. Germline V gene lookup returns CDR1 MGHRA and CDR2 YSYEKL. Trimming pared 2 bases from V and 5 bases from J, leaving 1 base between. For the CDR3, the DNA is TGCGCCAGCAGCCAACACAATGAGCAGTTCTTC. As protein: CASSQHNEQFF.

This clonotype has a count of ten or more. The genes are TRBV5-1 and TRBJ2-7; 8 bases agree with TRBD1. The CDR3 is 15 amino acids. With 0 bases clipped from V and 5 bases from J, the junction kept 7 bases outside the gene matches. The V gene's germline CDR1 is SGHRS and CDR2 YFSETQ. CDR3 in DNA: TGCGCCAGCAGCTTGGAAAGGACAGGGTCCCACGAGCAGTACTTC. Encoded protein: CASSLERTGSHEQYF.

This clonotype was detected ten times or more. The J gene is TRBJ2-7, the V gene TRBV5-1; 12 positions match TRBD1. The length of the CDR3 is 16 residues. Per germline, CDR1 SGHRS and CDR2 YFSETQ. Unmatched junction bases numbered 11, after V lost 4 bases and J lost 6 bases. The CDR3 region is CASSQNRDRGLVEQYF. The CDR3 bases are TGCGCCAGCAGCCAAAACCGGGACAGGGGGCTTGTCGAGCAGTACTTC.

This chain joins TRBV5-1 and TRBJ2-1, with 7 bases matching TRBD2. From germline, CDR1 is SGHRS and CDR2 YFSETQ. The V and J ends lost 2 bases and 4 bases, in that order; junction bases with no gene match: 6. The CDR3 runs to 15 residues. The CDR3 loop is CASSFGASGYNEQFF. In DNA, the CDR3 is TGCGCCAGCAGCTTCGGCGCTAGCGGATACAATGAGCAGTTCTTC.

This clonotype has at least ten counts. This chain links TRBV5-1 with TRBJ1-5; D possibly corresponds to TRBD1 (5 bases). The CDR3 runs to 14 residues. From germline, CDR1 is SGHRS and CDR2 YFSETQ. With 4 bases removed from V and 5 bases from J, the gap between germline ends came to 13 bases. CDR3 in DNA: TGCGCCAGCAGCATAGCGGGGGGTCATCAGCCCCAGCATTTT. As protein: CASSIAGGHQPQHF.

This clonotype was counted between two and nine times. The V call is TRBV20-1, the J call TRBJ1-2; D may be TRBD1 (6 bases). CDR3 length equals 13 residues. With 4 bases removed from V and 7 bases from J, the gap between germline ends came to 16 bases. The germline CDR1 and CDR2 sequences are DFQATT and SNEGSKA (reference sequence). CDR3 in amino acids: CSAKRQVWGGYTF. CDR3 bases: TGCAGTGCTAAGCGACAGGTGTGGGGTGGCTACACCTTC.

J is TRBJ2-6 and V is TRBV5-6; D gene uncertain. This CDR3 has 16 residues. Trimming cost V 0 bases and J 0 bases, with 7 bases left between them. The V gene's germline CDR1 is SGHDT and CDR2 YYEEEE. CDR3 bases: TGTGCCAGCAGCTTGGTGGTATTCTCTGGGGCCAACGTCCTGACTTTC. Translation gives CASSLVVFSGANVLTF.

This clonotype was found a few times. The gene calls are TRBV29-1 and TRBJ2-7; 9 nucleotides align to TRBD2. Germline-derived CDR1 and CDR2 are SQVTM and ANQGSEA. The CDR3 runs to 15 residues. The V gene end was trimmed by 6 bases and the J gene end by 2 bases; junction bases not matched to a gene: 11. Here the CDR3 DNA reads TGCAGCGTGTCCCCCACTAGCGGGTTAACCTACGAGCAGTACTTC. Amino acid sequence: CSVSPTSGLTYEQYF.

This clonotype has a count of ten or more. V gene TRBV20-1 combines with J gene TRBJ2-4; 9 bases line up with TRBD1. V shed 7 bases, J shed 6 bases, and the junction held 7 bases outside the gene matches. The CDR3 consists of 13 residues. Germline V gives CDR1 DFQATT, CDR2 SNEGSKA (reference sequence). The CDR3 loop is CSVGQGPANIQYF. The CDR3 DNA reads as TGCAGTGTCGGACAGGGGCCGGCAAACATTCAGTACTTC.